Listed below are T cell receptor beta chains from one sample, sequenced in a study of cytomegalovirus exposure and HLA in healthy donors. The assay was immunoSEQ multiplex PCR, and TCRdb's table has in-frame clones only and misses some. The sample contains some 180,000 clones, 76% of which appear only once. Sequences were obtained from PBMCs. The receptors shown here come from a woman in her 30s in good health and CMV-seropositive. Each CDR3 is given with its conserved first and last residue. A D gene is named only where the DNA matches it firmly. Only some rows state a clone size, as once, few, many or a class for expanded clones.

v_gene,j_gene,abundance,d_gene,CDR3nt,CDR3aa
TRBV7-9,TRBJ2-7,NA,NA,TGTGCCAGCAGCTTAGTGGGCAGGGCGGAGGAGCAGTACTTC,CASSLVGRAEEQYF
TRBV27,TRBJ1-1,NA,TRBD1,TGTGCCAGCAGTTTCCAGGGGGCCATGAACACTGAAGCTTTCTTT,CASSFQGAMNTEAFF
TRBV15,TRBJ1-5,NA,TRBD1,TGTGCCACCAGCAGAGCGGGGGGACAGGGCAATCAGCCCCAGCATTTT,CATSRAGGQGNQPQHF
TRBV7-9,TRBJ1-5,NA,TRBD1,TGTGCCAGCAGCTATGCAGGGGGGTACCAGCCCCAGCATTTT,CASSYAGGYQPQHF
TRBV5-4,TRBJ2-7,NA,TRBD1,TGTGCCAGCAGCTCGACAGGGGTTTTGGCGTCTTACGAGCAGTACTTC,CASSSTGVLASYEQYF
TRBV5-1,TRBJ2-7,NA,TRBD1,TGCGCCAGCAGCTTAGGACAGGGGGGTTCCTACGAGCAGTACTTC,CASSLGQGGSYEQYF
TRBV7-8,TRBJ1-3,NA,NA,TGTGCCAGCAGCCCGAGAAGACAGGTTTTCTCTGGAAACACCATATATTTT,CASSPRRQVFSGNTIYF
TRBV4-2,TRBJ2-3,NA,TRBD2,TGTGCCAGCAGCCGAACACTAGCGGGGGCTCCCACAGATACGCAGTATTTT,CASSRTLAGAPTDTQYF
TRBV5-1,TRBJ1-2,NA,TRBD1,TGCGCCAGCAGCTTGGCCCAGGGGGGCTATGGCTACACCTTC,CASSLAQGGYGYTF
TRBV2,TRBJ2-5,NA,NA,TGTGCCAGCAGGAATACCCAGGGGCTACTACAAGAGACCCAGTACTTC,CASRNTQGLLQETQYF
TRBV6-5,TRBJ2-3,once,TRBD1,TGTGCCAGCAGTTACCAATACAGGGGGCAGGGGGATACGCAGTATTTT,CASSYQYRGQGDTQYF
TRBV5-4,TRBJ2-3,NA,NA,TGTGCCAGCAGCTTGGTGGTGTCGCAGTCAGATACGCAGTATTTT,CASSLVVSQSDTQYF
TRBV6-5,TRBJ2-1,NA,NA,TGTGCCAGCAGTTACCTAGGGAGGCCGTACAATGAGCAGTTCTTC,CASSYLGRPYNEQFF
TRBV15,TRBJ2-1,NA,NA,TGTGCCACCAGCAGAGATCATGGGGAGCAGAAGTTCTTC,CATSRDHGEQKFF
TRBV5-1,TRBJ2-7,NA,TRBD2,TGCGCCAGCAGCGCTCTAGCGGGGGCTTCCTACGAGCAGTACTTC,CASSALAGASYEQYF
TRBV19,TRBJ1-5,once,NA,TGTGCCAGCATCAAAGGGGCTAGGGGCAATCAGCCCCAGCATTTT,CASIKGARGNQPQHF
TRBV6-6,TRBJ1-1,NA,NA,TGTGCCAGCAGTGCCCCGGGGAACACTGAAGCTTTCTTT,CASSAPGNTEAFF
TRBV28,TRBJ1-4,NA,NA,TGTGCCAGCAGGTCGGCGGGGGGGGATGAAAAACTGTTTTTT,CASRSAGGDEKLFF
TRBV7-9,TRBJ2-7,NA,NA,TGTGCCAGCAGCTTAGAAGGGAGCTCCTACGAGCAGTACTTC,CASSLEGSSYEQYF
TRBV7-9,TRBJ2-3,NA,NA,TGTGCCAGCAGCCTCAGGGTAGCAGATACGCAGTATTTT,CASSLRVADTQYF
TRBV28,TRBJ2-7,once,NA,TGTGCCAGCAGTTTAGAATCCAGCTACGAGCAGTACTTC,CASSLESSYEQYF
TRBV13,TRBJ2-5,NA,NA,TGTGCCAGCAGCTTTACAGGGAAAGAGACCCAGTACTTC,CASSFTGKETQYF
TRBV5-6,TRBJ2-1,NA,NA,TGTGCCAGCAGCTTGGCCTTGGCCGAGCGTAAGCAGTTCTTC,CASSLALAERKQFF
TRBV2,TRBJ2-1,NA,TRBD2,TGTGCCAGCTTATCATTCGGGCGGGGGAGCTCCTACAATGAGCAGTTCTTC,CASLSFGRGSSYNEQFF
TRBV6-1,TRBJ2-5,NA,TRBD2,TGTGCCAGCAGTGAAATAGCGGGAAGGCAAGAGACCCAGTACTTC,CASSEIAGRQETQYF
TRBV11-3,TRBJ2-7,NA,NA,TGTGCCAGCAGCTCGACGGGCCGGGGGTACTTC,CASSSTGRGYF
TRBV27,TRBJ1-2,NA,TRBD1,TGTGCCAGCAGGCTAAGGCGAGGGGGGACAGGGGCAGATTTCTATGGCTACACCTTC,CASRLRRGGTGADFYGYTF
TRBV4-3,TRBJ2-5,NA,NA,TGCGCCAGCAGCCAAGATGCTGATCAGGCGGGCCAAGAGACCCAGTACTTC,CASSQDADQAGQETQYF
TRBV19,TRBJ2-5,NA,TRBD2,TGTGCCAGTAGTATCGGGGGGTCGGAGACCCAGTACTTC,CASSIGGSETQYF
TRBV11-3,TRBJ2-3,few,NA,TGTGCCAGCAGCACAGGGGGGGTGGCAGATACGCAGTATTTT,CASSTGGVADTQYF
TRBV7-2,TRBJ2-5,NA,TRBD2,TGTGCCAGCAGGCCACTAGCGGGGGGATCCCAAGAGACCCAGTACTTC,CASRPLAGGSQETQYF
TRBV10-3,TRBJ2-4,NA,NA,TGTGCCATCAGTGAGTCTAGGGGCTACCAAAACATTCAGTACTTC,CAISESRGYQNIQYF
TRBV27,TRBJ2-7,NA,TRBD2,TGTGCCAGCAGTTCGCGAGCGGGGGGGAGGGAGCAGTACTTC,CASSSRAGGREQYF
TRBV9,TRBJ1-2,NA,NA,TGTGCCAGCAGCCCCCACAGGGTTGGCTACACCTTC,CASSPHRVGYTF
TRBV5-1,TRBJ2-2,NA,TRBD2,TGCGCCAGCAGCTTGAGGAGCGGGGGGTACACCGGGGAGCTGTTTTTT,CASSLRSGGYTGELFF
TRBV19,TRBJ2-1,NA,NA,TGTGCCAGTAACCCCGCCGACAGTTCCTACAATGAGCAGTTCTTC,CASNPADSSYNEQFF
TRBV28,TRBJ2-2,few,TRBD2,TGTGCCAGCACCACCCGGGGGGGGACCGGGGAGCTGTTTTTT,CASTTRGGTGELFF
TRBV19,TRBJ2-7,NA,TRBD1,TGTGCCAGTAGTATCCTGGGACAGCCCTACGAGCAGTACTTC,CASSILGQPYEQYF
TRBV7-9,TRBJ1-6,NA,NA,TGTGCCAGCCACTATCTGGACAGCCTTTCACCCCTCCACTTT,CASHYLDSLSPLHF
TRBV5-1,TRBJ2-7,NA,NA,TGCGCCAGCAGCTTGGGACTCGCCTCCTACGAGCAGTACTTC,CASSLGLASYEQYF